This T cell receptor (beta chain) is drawn from a study of tumor-infiltrating lymphocytes in localized non-small cell lung cancer. Study details: From each patient, both tumor and uninvolved lung, non-adjacent to tumor, were sampled.

V lost 6 bases and J lost 2; bases outside the gene matches: 9. CDR1 and CDR2 from the germline V gene are MRHNA and SNTAGT. The CDR3 is 15 amino acids. Study-wide points: Tumors had more T cell infiltration than uninvolved lung, per TCRbeta sequencing and CD3 counts.

As concerns this clone: Its specificity is not known.

The data were produced by immunoSEQ multiplex PCR, yet TCRdb's version contains in-frame clones alone and is incomplete. The sample records 13,000 or so clones, 75% to 90% being singletons. The TCR originated in a human donor with non-small cell lung cancer. This chain connects TRBV6-4 to TRBJ1-2, with 7 bases matching TRBD1. The source material was lung tumor tissue. The DNA of the CDR3 is TGTGCCAGCAGCCCGACAGGGACCCTCAACTATGGCTACACCTTC. Amino acid sequence: CASSPTGTLNYGYTF.